This T cell receptor (beta chain) is from a study of T cell changes during pregnancy in multiple sclerosis. This table comes from immunoSEQ multiplex PCR, and its TCRdb copy is limited to in-frame clones, with some not included. The sample yields tens of thousands of clones, around 91% seen once. The TCR originated in a female donor in good health, enrolled as a control in a pregnancy study. The sample here was peripheral blood, taken in the second trimester of pregnancy.

CDR3 DNA: TGTGCCAGCAGTTCCCCGACAGGCCTATACGAGCAGTACTTC. Its translation: CASSSPTGLYEQYF. The chain joins TRBV6-5 to TRBJ2-7; D perhaps matches TRBD1 (6 bases). The CDR3 covers 14 residues. Germline V gene lookup returns CDR1 MNHEY and CDR2 SVGAGI. The V and J ends lost 4 bases and 4 bases respectively, with 14 bases between them.